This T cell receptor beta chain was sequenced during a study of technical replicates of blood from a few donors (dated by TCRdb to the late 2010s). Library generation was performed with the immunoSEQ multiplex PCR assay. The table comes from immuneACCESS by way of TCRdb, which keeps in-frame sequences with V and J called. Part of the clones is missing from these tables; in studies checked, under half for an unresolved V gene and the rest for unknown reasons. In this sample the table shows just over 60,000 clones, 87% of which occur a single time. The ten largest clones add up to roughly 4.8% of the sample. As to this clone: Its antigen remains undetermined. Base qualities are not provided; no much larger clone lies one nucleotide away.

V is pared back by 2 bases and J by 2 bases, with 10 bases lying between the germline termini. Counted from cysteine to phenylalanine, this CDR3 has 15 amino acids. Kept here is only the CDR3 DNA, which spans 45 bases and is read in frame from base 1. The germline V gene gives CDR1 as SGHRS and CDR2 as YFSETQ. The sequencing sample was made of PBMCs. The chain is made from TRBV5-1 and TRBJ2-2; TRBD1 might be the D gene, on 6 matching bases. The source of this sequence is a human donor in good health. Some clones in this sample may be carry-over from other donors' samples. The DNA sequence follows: TGCGCCAGCAGCTTCGGACAGATTAACACCGGGGAGCTGTTTTTT. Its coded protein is CASSFGQINTGELFF.